The 5 T cell receptor beta chains below come from one sample, sequenced in a study of T cells in Graves' hyperthyroidism and ophthalmopathy (dated by TCRdb to 2018 to 2020). To prepare the library, multiplex PCR was applied. The sequencer was an Illumina HiSeq 2000. Amplification of TCR beta CDR3 regions was carried out from RNA transcripts. A first-round RT-PCR of the TCR CDR3 used the HTBI primer set with the Qiagen OneStep RT-PCR kit. TCRdb's own reprocessing of the public reads used fastp at Q25 and MiXCR and kept productive beta chains. Identical CDR3 protein sequences are pooled into one entry, listed with their most common genes and DNA. The sample yields around 570,000 distinct CDR3 sequences; about 20% were counted once. The leading ten clones occupy 47% of the sample. Sequenced input: blood. The origin of the receptors is a man aged 35 to 55 with Graves' ophthalmopathy.

This clonotype was seen only a few times. V usage is TRBV20-1 and J usage is TRBJ2-5, with 8 bases that match TRBD2. Losses at the gene ends were 5 bases for V and 4 bases for J; bases not matched to a gene: 12. Germline assignment: CDR1 DFQATT and CDR2 SNEGSKA (reference sequence). This CDR3 region has 15 residues. CDR3 bases: TGCAGTGCTCGGGGGGGAGGGAACATCCCAGAGACCCAGTACTTC. The encoded protein is CSARGGGNIPETQYF.

At least ten counts were recorded for this clonotype. The rearrangement joins TRBV18 to TRBJ1-1, with 9 nucleotides matching TRBD1. There are 15 residues in the CDR3. J was trimmed by 0 bases and V by 3 bases; bases with no gene match: 2. Germline loops: CDR1 KGHSH, CDR2 LQKENI. The CDR3 region has the DNA TGTGCCAGCTCACCCGGACAGGGGATGAACACTGAAGCTTTCTTT. This gives the protein CASSPGQGMNTEAFF.

This chain links TRBV7-2 with TRBJ2-2, with D perhaps TRBD2 (6 bases). V dropped 4 bases and J dropped 6 bases, with 15 bases sitting between them. The CDR3 runs to 15 residues. The germline gives CDR1 SGHTA, CDR2 FQGNSA. The CDR3 is CASSSGLGEAGELFF. CDR3 DNA: TGTGCCAGCAGCTCGGGACTGGGGGAAGCCGGGGAGCTGTTTTTT.

This clonotype came up many times. The chain combines TRBV5-6 with TRBJ2-3, with 8 bases that match TRBD2. CDR3 length: 16 residues. From germline, CDR1 is SGHDT and CDR2 YYEEEE. J gave up 2 bases and V 3 bases, and 8 bases lay outside the gene matches. The CDR3 nucleotides read TGTGCCAGCAGCTCCCGGGTTAGCGGGATCACAGATACGCAGTATTTT. It is translated as CASSSRVSGITDTQYF.

This clonotype was picked up a small number of times. The chain carries TRBV29-1 and TRBJ1-5, with TRBD1 matching 8 bases. Germline lookup yields CDR1 SQVTM and CDR2 ANQGSEA. The CDR3 covers 13 residues. V trimming: 4 bases; J trimming: 7 bases; junction bases outside the gene matches: 6. In nucleotides, the CDR3 is TGCAGCGTTGCGGGACAGGAGAGACAGCCCCAGCATTTT. It is translated as CSVAGQERQPQHF.